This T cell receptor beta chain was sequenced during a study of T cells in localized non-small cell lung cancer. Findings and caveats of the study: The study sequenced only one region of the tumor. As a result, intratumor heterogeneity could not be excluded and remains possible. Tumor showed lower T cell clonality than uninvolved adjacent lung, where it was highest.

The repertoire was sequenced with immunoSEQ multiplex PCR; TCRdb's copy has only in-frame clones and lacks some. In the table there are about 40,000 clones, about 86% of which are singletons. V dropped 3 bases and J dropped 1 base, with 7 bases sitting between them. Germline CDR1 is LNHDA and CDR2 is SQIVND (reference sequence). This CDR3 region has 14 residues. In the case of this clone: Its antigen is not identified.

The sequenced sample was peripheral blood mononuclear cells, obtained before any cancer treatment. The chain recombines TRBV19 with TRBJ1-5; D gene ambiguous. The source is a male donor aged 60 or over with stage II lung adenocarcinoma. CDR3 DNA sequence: TGTGCCAGTAGTATCTTGGGCAGCAATCAGCCCCAGCATTTT. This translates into CASSILGSNQPQHF. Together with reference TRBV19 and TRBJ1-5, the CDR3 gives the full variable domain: DGGITQSPKYLFRKEGQNVTLSCEQNLNHDAMYWYRQDPGQGLRLIYYSQIVNDFQKGDIAEGYSVSREKKESFPLTVTSAQKNPTAFYLCASSILGSNQPQHFGDGTRLSIL.